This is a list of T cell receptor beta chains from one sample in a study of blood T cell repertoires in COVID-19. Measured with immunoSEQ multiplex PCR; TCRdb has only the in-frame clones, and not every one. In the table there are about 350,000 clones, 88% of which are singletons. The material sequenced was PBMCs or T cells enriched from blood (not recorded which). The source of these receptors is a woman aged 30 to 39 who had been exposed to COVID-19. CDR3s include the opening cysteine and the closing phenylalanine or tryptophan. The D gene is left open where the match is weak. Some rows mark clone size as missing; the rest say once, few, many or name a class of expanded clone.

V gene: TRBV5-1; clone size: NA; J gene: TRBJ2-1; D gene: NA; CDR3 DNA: TGCGCCAGCAGCTTGGATCCGGGAAGCCCGCGGGATGAGCAGTTCTTC; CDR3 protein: CASSLDPGSPRDEQFF
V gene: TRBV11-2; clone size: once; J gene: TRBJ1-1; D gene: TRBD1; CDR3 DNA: TGTGCCAGCAGCTTAGAAAGCGGACAGGTCCCTTCCTATCCTGAAGCTTTCTTT; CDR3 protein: CASSLESGQVPSYPEAFF
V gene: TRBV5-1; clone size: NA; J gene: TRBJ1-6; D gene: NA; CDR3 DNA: TGCGCCAGCAGCTTTTCCGGGGATCCCCGAAATTCACCCCTCCACTTT; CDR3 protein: CASSFSGDPRNSPLHF
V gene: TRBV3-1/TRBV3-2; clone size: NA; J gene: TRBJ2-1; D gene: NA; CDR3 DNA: TGTGCCAGCAGCCAAGATACATGGTTAGAGCAGTTCTTC; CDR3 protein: CASSQDTWLEQFF
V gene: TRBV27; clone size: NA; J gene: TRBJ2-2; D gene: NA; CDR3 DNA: TGTGCCAGCAGTGAGTTTGGGGAGCTGTTTTTT; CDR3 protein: CASSEFGELFF
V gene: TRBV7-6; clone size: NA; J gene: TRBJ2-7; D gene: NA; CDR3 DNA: TGTGCCAGCAGCTCCGACACGAACACCTACGAGCAGTACTTC; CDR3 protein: CASSSDTNTYEQYF
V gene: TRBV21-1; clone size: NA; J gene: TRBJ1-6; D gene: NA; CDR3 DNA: TGTGCCAGCAGCCGGTATGCAGGGGGCGATAATTCACCCCTCCACTTT; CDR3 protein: CASSRYAGGDNSPLHF
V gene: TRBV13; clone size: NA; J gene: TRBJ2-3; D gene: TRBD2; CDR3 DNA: TGTGCCAGCAGCCCCTTAACTAGCGGGATAAGCACAGATACGCAGTATTTT; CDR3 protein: CASSPLTSGISTDTQYF
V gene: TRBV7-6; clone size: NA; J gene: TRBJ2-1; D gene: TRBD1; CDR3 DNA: TGTGCCAGCAGCTCCATGCAGGGGGCGCTGGCCAATGAGCAGTTCTTC; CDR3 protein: CASSSMQGALANEQFF
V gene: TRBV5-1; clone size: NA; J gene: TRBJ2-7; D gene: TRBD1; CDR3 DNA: TGCGCCAGCAGCTTGGCGACAGGGGAGGAGCAGTACTTC; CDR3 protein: CASSLATGEEQYF
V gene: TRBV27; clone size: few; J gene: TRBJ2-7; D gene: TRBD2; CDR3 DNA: TGTGCCAGCAGTTCGCTAGCGGGAGGGCTCAACTACGAGCAGTACTTC; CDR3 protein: CASSSLAGGLNYEQYF
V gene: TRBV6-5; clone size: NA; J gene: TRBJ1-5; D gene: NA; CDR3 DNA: TGTGCCAGCAAACAGGGCCGGGCTCAGCCCCAGCATTTT; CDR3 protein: CASKQGRAQPQHF
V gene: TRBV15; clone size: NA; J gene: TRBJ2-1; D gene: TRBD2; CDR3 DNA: TGTGCCACCAGCAGAGATTTAGCGGGAGTGCTAAATGAGCAGTTCTTC; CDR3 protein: CATSRDLAGVLNEQFF
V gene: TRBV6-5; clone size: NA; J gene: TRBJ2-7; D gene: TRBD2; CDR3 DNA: TGTGCCAGCAGGGAGGGACTAGCAGACGAGCAGTACTTC; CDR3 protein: CASREGLADEQYF
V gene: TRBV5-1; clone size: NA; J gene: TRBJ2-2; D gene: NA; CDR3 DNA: TGCGCCAGCAGCTCCGCGGATGGCGGGGAGCTGTTTTTT; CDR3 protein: CASSSADGGELFF
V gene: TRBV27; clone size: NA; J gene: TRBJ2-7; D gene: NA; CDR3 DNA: TGTGCCAGCAAACACAGGCTGAACTCCTACGAGCAGTACTTC; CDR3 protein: CASKHRLNSYEQYF
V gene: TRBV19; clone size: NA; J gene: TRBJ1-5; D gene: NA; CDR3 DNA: TGTGCCAGTAGTCGGCAGGGTAGCAATCAGCCCCAGCATTTT; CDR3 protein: CASSRQGSNQPQHF
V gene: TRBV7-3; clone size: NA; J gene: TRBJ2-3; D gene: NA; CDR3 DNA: TGTGCCAGCAGCTTAAGTCAGGCGGGCCACGTTAAAGATACGCAGTATTTT; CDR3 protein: CASSLSQAGHVKDTQYF
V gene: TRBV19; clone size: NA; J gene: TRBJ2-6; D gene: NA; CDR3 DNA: TGTGCCAGTAGTATCCAGGGGCTGGCTGGGGCCAACGTCCTGACTTTC; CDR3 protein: CASSIQGLAGANVLTF
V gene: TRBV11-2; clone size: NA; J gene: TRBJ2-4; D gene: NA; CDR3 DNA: TGTGCCAGCAGCTTCGAGGCAGGGGCAAACATTCAGTACTTC; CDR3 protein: CASSFEAGANIQYF
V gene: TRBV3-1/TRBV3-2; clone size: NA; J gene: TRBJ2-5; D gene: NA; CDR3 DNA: TGTGCCAGCAGTTTAGTGGCCAGGGGAGAGATGGCCCAGTACTTC; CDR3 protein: CASSLVARGEMAQYF
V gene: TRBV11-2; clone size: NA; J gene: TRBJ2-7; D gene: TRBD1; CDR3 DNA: TGTGCCAGCAGCTTTGCCGGACAGGGGGCTGCGTCCTACGAGCAGTACTTC; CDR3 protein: CASSFAGQGAASYEQYF
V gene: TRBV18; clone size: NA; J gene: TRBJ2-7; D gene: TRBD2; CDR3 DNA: TGTGCCAGCTCCCCGTTAGCCAGCGGGAGCCCCCGCGAGCAGTACTTC; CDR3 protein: CASSPLASGSPREQYF
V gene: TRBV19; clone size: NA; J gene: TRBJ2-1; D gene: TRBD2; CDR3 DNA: TGTGCCAGTAGTATGGATTCGGGGTCTAGCGGATACAATGAGCAGTTCTTC; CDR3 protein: CASSMDSGSSGYNEQFF
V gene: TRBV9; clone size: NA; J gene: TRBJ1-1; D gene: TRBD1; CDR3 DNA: TGTGCCAGCAGCGTAGATTCCGGGACAGACGTTGGGGAGGAAGCTTTCTTT; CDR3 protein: CASSVDSGTDVGEEAFF
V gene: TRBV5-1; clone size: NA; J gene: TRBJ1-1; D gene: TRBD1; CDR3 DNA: TGCGCCAGCAGCATTCAACAGGGGGCGGGCACTGAAGCTTTCTTT; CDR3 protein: CASSIQQGAGTEAFF
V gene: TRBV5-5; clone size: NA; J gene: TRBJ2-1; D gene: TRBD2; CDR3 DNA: TGTGCCAGCAGCTACGGGACTAGCGGGTGGAACAATGAGCAGTTCTTC; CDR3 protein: CASSYGTSGWNNEQFF
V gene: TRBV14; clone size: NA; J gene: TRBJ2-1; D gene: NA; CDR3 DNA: TGTGCCAGCAGCCAAGTCGGCGGGCAAAATGAGCAGTTCTTC; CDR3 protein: CASSQVGGQNEQFF
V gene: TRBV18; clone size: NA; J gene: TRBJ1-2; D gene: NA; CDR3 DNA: TGTGCCAGCTCACCACCGAGCCGAAATGGCTACACCTTC; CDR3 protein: CASSPPSRNGYTF
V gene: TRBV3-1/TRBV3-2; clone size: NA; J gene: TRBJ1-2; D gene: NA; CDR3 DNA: TGTGCCAGCAGCCCGGCAGGGGAAATTCGGGGCTACACCTTC; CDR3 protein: CASSPAGEIRGYTF
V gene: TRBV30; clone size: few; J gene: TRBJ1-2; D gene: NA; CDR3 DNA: TGTGCCTGGAGTGTACAGGGCGCACATGGCTACACCTTC; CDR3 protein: CAWSVQGAHGYTF
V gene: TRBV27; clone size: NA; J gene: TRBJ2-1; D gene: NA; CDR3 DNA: TGTGCCTCCCCCCTTCTAGGACATGGCAATGAGCAGTTCTTC; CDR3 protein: CASPLLGHGNEQFF
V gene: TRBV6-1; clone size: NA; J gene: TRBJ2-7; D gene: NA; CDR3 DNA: TGTGCCAGCAGTGAAGGAATGAACGGGAGACACGAGCAGTACTTC; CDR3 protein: CASSEGMNGRHEQYF
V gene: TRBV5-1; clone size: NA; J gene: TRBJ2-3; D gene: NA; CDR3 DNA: TGCGCCAGCGGTTCGACGACTAGCACAGATACGCAGTATTTT; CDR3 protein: CASGSTTSTDTQYF
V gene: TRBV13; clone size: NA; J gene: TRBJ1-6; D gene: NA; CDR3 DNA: TGTGCCAGCAGCTTAGGGCAGGGGTATTCACCCCTCCACTTT; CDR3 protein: CASSLGQGYSPLHF
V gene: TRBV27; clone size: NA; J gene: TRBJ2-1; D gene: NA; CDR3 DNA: TGTGCCAGCAGTATCGGACACACCAGTCCGTTTACCTCCTACAATGAGCAGTTCTTC; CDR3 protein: CASSIGHTSPFTSYNEQFF
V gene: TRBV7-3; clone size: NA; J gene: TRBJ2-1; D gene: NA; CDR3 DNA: TGTGCCAGCAGCTTAAATAGTGATGAGCAGTTCTTC; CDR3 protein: CASSLNSDEQFF
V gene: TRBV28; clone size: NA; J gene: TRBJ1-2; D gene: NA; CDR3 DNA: TGTGCCAGCACTAAGACAGTAATCGGCTACACCTTC; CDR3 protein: CASTKTVIGYTF
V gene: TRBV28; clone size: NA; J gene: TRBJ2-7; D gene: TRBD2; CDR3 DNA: TGTGCCAGCAGTACCCCTGCGGGACTAGCGGGAGAGAACGAGCAGTACTTC; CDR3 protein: CASSTPAGLAGENEQYF
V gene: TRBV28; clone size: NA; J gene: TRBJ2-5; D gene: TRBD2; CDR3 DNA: TGTGCCAGCAGTTTATTAGCGGGAGTCCTGAAGACCCAGTACTTC; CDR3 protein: CASSLLAGVLKTQYF
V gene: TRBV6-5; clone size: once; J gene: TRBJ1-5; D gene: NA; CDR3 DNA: TGTGCCAGCAAAGGGGAACACGTTCAGCCCCAGCATTTT; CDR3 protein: CASKGEHVQPQHF
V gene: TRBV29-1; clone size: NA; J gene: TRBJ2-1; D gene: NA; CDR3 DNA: TGCAGCGGAGGACCACAGGACAATGAGCAGTTCTTC; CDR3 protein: CSGGPQDNEQFF
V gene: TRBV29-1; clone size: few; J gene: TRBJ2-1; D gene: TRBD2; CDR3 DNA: TGCAGCGTTGAAGATTGGGCTAGCGGGAGGGCCCGCGATGAGCAGTTCTTC; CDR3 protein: CSVEDWASGRARDEQFF
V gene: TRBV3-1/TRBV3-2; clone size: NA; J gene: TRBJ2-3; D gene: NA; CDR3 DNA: TGTGCCAGCAGAGCTCGCCTCCAATACACAGATACGCAGTATTTT; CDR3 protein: CASRARLQYTDTQYF
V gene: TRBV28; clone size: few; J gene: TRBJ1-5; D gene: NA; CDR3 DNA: TGTGCCAGCAGCCCCAGGAAGTTCTTCAATCAGCCCCAGCATTTT; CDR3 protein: CASSPRKFFNQPQHF
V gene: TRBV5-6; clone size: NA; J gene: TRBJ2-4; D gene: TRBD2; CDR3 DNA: TGTGCCAGCAGCTTGCTAGCGGGAGGGCCTATAAACATTCAGTACTTC; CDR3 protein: CASSLLAGGPINIQYF
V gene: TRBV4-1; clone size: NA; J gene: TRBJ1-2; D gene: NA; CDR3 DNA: TGCGCCAGCAGCCAAGATAGGGGGGGGCTAGGCTATGGCTACACCTTC; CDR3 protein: CASSQDRGGLGYGYTF
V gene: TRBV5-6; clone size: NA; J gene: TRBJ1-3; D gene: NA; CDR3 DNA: TGTGCCAGCAGCCCGGTAGGGGCTAGCTCTGGAAACACCATATATTTT; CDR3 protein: CASSPVGASSGNTIYF
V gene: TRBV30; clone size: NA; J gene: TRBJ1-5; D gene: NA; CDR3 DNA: TGTGCCTGGAGTGGTGGCAGCAATCAGCCCCAGCATTTT; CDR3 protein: CAWSGGSNQPQHF
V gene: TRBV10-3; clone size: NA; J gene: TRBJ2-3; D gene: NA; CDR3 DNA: TGTGCCATCAGTGGAGCGTCTAGCACAGATACGCAGTATTTT; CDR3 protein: CAISGASSTDTQYF